These 25 T cell receptor beta chains originate from one sample sequenced in a study of T cells in localized non-small cell lung cancer. The table came from immunoSEQ multiplex PCR; TCRdb's copy has only in-frame clones and leaves some out. The profile shows around 1,600 clones, about a fifth of them singletons. Here the sequenced sample was lung tumor tissue, taken before any cancer treatment. The receptors come from a man aged 35-75 years with stage III squamous cell lung carcinoma.

This clone was counted between two and nine times. J is TRBJ1-1 and V is TRBV30; 12 nucleotides line up with TRBD1. CDR3 size: 15 residues. Germline lookup yields CDR1 GTSNPN and CDR2 SVGIG (reference sequence). V lost 4 bases, J lost 4 bases, and 7 bases stayed unmatched. The CDR3 DNA follows: TGTGCCTGGATCGGGACAGGGGGCGACGGCACTGAAGCTTTCTTT. Protein product: CAWIGTGGDGTEAFF.

This clone was found a few times. V usage is TRBV6-8 and J usage is TRBJ2-1; 9 nucleotides align to TRBD2. The CDR3 covers 15 residues. The germline CDR1 and CDR2 sequences are MNHGY and SAAAGT. Germline trimming cut 3 bases from V and 6 bases from J; bases unmatched to any gene: 6. This chain's CDR3 is CASSYSGRRANEQFF. CDR3 DNA: TGTGCCAGCAGTTATAGCGGGAGACGAGCCAATGAGCAGTTCTTC.

In its sample, this clone ranks as medium-sized. The chain joins TRBV11-3 to TRBJ2-5; 13 bases align to TRBD2. V trimming: 3 bases; J trimming: 5 bases; junction bases outside the gene matches: 6. In germline, CDR1 is SGHNT, CDR2 YENEEA. The CDR3 contains 16 residues. CDR3 region: CASSLELAGGRETQYF. CDR3 DNA: TGTGCCAGCAGCTTGGAACTAGCGGGGGGGCGGGAGACCCAGTACTTC.

This clone was counted a few times. The chain couples TRBV11-3 to TRBJ2-3; the match to TRBD2 covers 8 bases. The V and J ends lost 5 bases and 2 bases, in that order; junction bases with no gene match: 6. Germline V lookup: CDR1 SGHNT, CDR2 YENEEA. The CDR3 extends over 15 amino acids. This CDR3 reads CASSSSGTTTDTQYF. The DNA of the CDR3 is TGTGCCAGCAGCAGTAGCGGGACGACCACAGATACGCAGTATTTT.

A few counts support this clone. The V and J genes are TRBV11-3 and TRBJ2-5; TRBD1 or TRBD2 may be the D gene (6 bases each). The germline CDR1 and CDR2 sequences are SGHNT and YENEEA. There are 15 residues in the CDR3. Between the trimmed V and J ends, which lost 0 bases and 7 bases, there was a span of 15 bases. The CDR3 coding sequence is TGTGCCAGCAGCTTAGACTCTCAAGGGGGAGGGACCCAGTACTTC. It yields the protein CASSLDSQGGGTQYF.

V and J are TRBV10-1 and TRBJ1-1; D is possibly TRBD1 (5 bases). Germline V gene lookup returns CDR1 WNHNN and CDR2 SYGVQD (reference sequence). Trimming took off 4 bases at V and 4 bases at J, with 16 bases between the two ends. The CDR3 loop spans 15 amino acids. Written as DNA, the CDR3 is TGCGCCAGCAGTGCTCCTCAGGGACGGCGCACTGAAGCTTTCTTT. This sequence encodes CASSAPQGRRTEAFF.

This clone was observed a few times. This specimen includes other DNA sequences encoding the same CDR3. CDR3 residues: CASSLDRGNQPQHF. The CDR3 DNA is TGTGCCAGCAGTCTTGACAGGGGCAATCAGCCCCAGCATTTT. This chain uses TRBV11-3 with TRBJ1-5; 7 positions agree with TRBD1. This CDR3 region has 14 residues. Trimming took 6 bases from V and 2 from J; bases not matched to a gene: 4. From germline, CDR1 is SGHNT and CDR2 YENEEA.

This clone showed up just once. The V call is TRBV30, the J call TRBJ2-6; D call uncertain. Germline V lookup: CDR1 GTSNPN, CDR2 SVGIG (reference sequence). Trimming pared 3 bases from V and 0 bases from J, leaving 12 bases between. CDR3 size: 16 residues. The chain's CDR3 is CAWRGILGSGANVLTF. DNA of the CDR3: TGTGCCTGGAGAGGGATCCTAGGCTCTGGGGCCAACGTCCTGACTTTC.

This clone is medium-sized. The CDR3 loop is CASSLWQYSNQPQHF. The CDR3 bases are TGTGCCAGCAGCTTATGGCAGTATAGCAATCAGCCCCAGCATTTT. The chain is built from TRBV11-3 and TRBJ1-5; D is unresolved. V lost 2 bases, J lost 0 bases, and 8 bases lay in between. The germline CDR1 and CDR2 sequences are SGHNT and YENEEA. This CDR3 comprises 15 residues.

The gene calls are TRBV18 and TRBJ2-1; D possibly corresponds to TRBD2 (5 bases). The ends were cut back, 8 bases at V and 5 bases at J, with 19 bases in the middle. The CDR3 covers 15 residues. Per the germline V gene, CDR1 is KGHSH and CDR2 is LQKENI. CDR3 DNA sequence: TGTGCCAGCAGACCAATGGGTCAGAGGGACAATGAGCAGTTCTTC. Its translation is CASRPMGQRDNEQFF.

In this sample, this clone is large (0.1 to 1%). This sequence joins TRBV9 and TRBJ1-2; 10 bases are shared with TRBD1. Per the germline V gene, CDR1 is SGDLS and CDR2 is YYNGEE. The CDR3 has 15 amino acids. Unmatched junction bases numbered 5, after V lost 0 bases and J lost 6 bases. The CDR3 sequence is CASSVAPGQGHGYTF. In nucleotides, the CDR3 is TGTGCCAGCAGCGTAGCGCCGGGACAGGGGCATGGCTACACCTTC.

The genes are TRBV29-1 and TRBJ2-1, with D unclear. Trimming left V 7 bases short and J 7 bases short, with 14 bases between. Germline values: CDR1 SQVTM, CDR2 ANQGSEA. The CDR3 covers 12 residues. The CDR3 DNA is TGCAGCGCCCAACCCCTGCAGAATGAGCAGTTCTTC. This gives the protein CSAQPLQNEQFF.

In this sample, this clone is medium-sized. The chain couples TRBV9 to TRBJ1-6; D is possibly TRBD1 (5 bases). The V end lost 4 bases, the J end lost 2 bases, and 13 bases lay between the germline ends. CDR1 and CDR2 from the germline V gene are SGDLS and YYNGEE. CDR3 size: 16 residues. DNA for the CDR3: TGTGCCAGCAGCCTAGACAGAGGAACCTATAATTCACCCCTCCACTTT. Encoded protein: CASSLDRGTYNSPLHF. The variable domain in full, completed from reference TRBV9 and TRBJ1-6, reads DSGVTQTPKHLITATGQRVTLRCSPRSGDLSVYWYQQSLDQGLQFLIQYYNGEERAKGNILERFSAQQFPDLHSELNLSSLELGDSALYFCASSLDRGTYNSPLHFGNGTRLTVT.

This chain joins TRBV5-1 and TRBJ2-2; 7 bases fit TRBD1. The CDR3 is 15 residues long. CDR1 is SGHRS, CDR2 YFSETQ, per germline. V shed 1 base and J 2 bases; nucleotides not matched to a gene: 2. As DNA, the CDR3 is TGCGCCAGCAGCTTGACAGGGGAAAACACCGGGGAGCTGTTTTTT. Its translation is CASSLTGENTGELFF.

By share, this clone counts as large. This chain connects TRBV15 to TRBJ2-1; TRBD2 matches 13 bases. CDR1 LNHNV and CDR2 YYDKDF come from the germline V gene (reference sequence). The CDR3 totals 16 residues. V was pared by 0 bases and J by 15 bases, with 11 bases of the junction left unmatched. CDR3 DNA sequence: TGTGCCACCAGCAGAGATCTGAGGACTAGCGGGGGATTCTTGTTCTTC. Translating gives CATSRDLRTSGGFLFF.

The gene calls are TRBV6-8 and TRBJ1-2, with TRBD1 matching 7 bases. V was pared by 10 bases and J by 7 bases, with 15 bases of the junction left unmatched. The CDR3 has 14 residues. Germline V CDR1 and CDR2: MNHGY, SAAAGT. Here the CDR3 DNA reads TGTGCCACCCAGACAGGGCTCCGTTCAGTTGGCTACACCTTC. Its protein is CATQTGLRSVGYTF.

The rearrangement uses TRBV9 and TRBJ2-3; D perhaps matches TRBD2 (5 bases). CDR1 and CDR2 from the germline V gene are SGDLS and YYNGEE. This CDR3 region has 15 residues. V lost 0 bases and J lost 2, with 10 bases in between. The chain's CDR3 is CASSVDGVPTDTQYF. Here the CDR3 DNA reads TGTGCCAGCAGCGTAGACGGGGTACCCACAGATACGCAGTATTTT.

The rearrangement links TRBV11-3 to TRBJ1-2; D is unresolved. Germline V CDR1 and CDR2: SGHNT, YENEEA. The length of the CDR3 is 14 residues. The V gene lost 5 bases and the J gene lost 1 base, with 11 bases spanning the gap. The DNA for the CDR3 is TGTGCCAGCAGCCCCTCGGGATTTAACTATGGCTACACCTTC. Its translation: CASSPSGFNYGYTF.

The chain links TRBV19 to TRBJ2-1; 7 bases agree with TRBD1. Germline trimming cut 3 bases from V and 9 bases from J; bases unmatched to any gene: 8. The CDR3 has 14 residues. CDR1 is LNHDA and CDR2 is SQIVND in the germline V gene (reference sequence). The DNA for the CDR3 is TGTGCCAGTAGTATCAACAGGGGAGAGGGTGAGCAGTTCTTC. It is translated as CASSINRGEGEQFF. Looking up the rest from reference TRBV19 and TRBJ2-1 gives the full variable domain: DGGITQSPKYLFRKEGQNVTLSCEQNLNHDAMYWYRQDPGQGLRLIYYSQIVNDFQKGDIAEGYSVSREKKESFPLTVTSAQKNPTAFYLCASSINRGEGEQFFGPGTRLTVL.

This clone was counted a few times. CDR3 coding DNA: TGTGCCAGCAGCCCGGACAGGGGTGGGGAGCAGTTCTTC. Its protein is CASSPDRGGEQFF. The chain is built from TRBV7-1 and TRBJ2-1, with 9 bases aligning to TRBD1. TRBV7-1 is an open reading frame, and its role is uncertain. After removal of 5 bases from V and 10 bases from J, the junction contained 6 bases not matched to a gene. This CDR3 is 13 amino acids long.

This rearrangement joins TRBV1 to TRBJ2-7; the D call of TRBD2 is as the table states it, not checked on the DNA. TRBV1 corresponds to a pseudogene. This CDR3 region has 17 residues. The CDR3 here is CTSSQARGTPSSYEQYF. As DNA, the CDR3 is TGCACCAGCAGCCAAGCCCGGGGGACTCCGAGCTCCTACGAGCAGTACTTC.

This clone has only a few counts. This sequence joins TRBV28 and TRBJ2-2, with D perhaps TRBD2 (6 bases). The CDR3 runs 13 residues. In germline, CDR1 is MDHEN, CDR2 SYDVKM. V was pared by 3 bases and J by 5 bases, with 7 bases between. In DNA form, the CDR3 reads TGTGCCAGCAGTTTCCGGGGGACCGGGGAGCTGTTTTTT. It yields the protein CASSFRGTGELFF.

The sample holds a few counts of this clone. V is TRBV11-1 and J is TRBJ2-5; D unresolved. Trimming left V 3 bases short and J 3 bases short, with 11 bases between. The CDR3 contains 14 residues. From germline, CDR1 is SGHAT and CDR2 FQDESV (reference sequence). CDR3 amino acids: CASSFISAEETQYF. In DNA, the CDR3 is TGTGCCAGCAGCTTTATAAGCGCAGAAGAGACCCAGTACTTC.

This chain joins TRBV19 and TRBJ2-7; D call uncertain. This CDR3 has 15 amino acids. V was shortened by 5 bases and J by 1 base, with 15 bases between the two germline ends. Germline-derived CDR1 and CDR2 are LNHDA and SQIVND (reference sequence). The CDR3 DNA is TGTGCCAGTAGTTGGAGTGGCGAGACTTCCTACGAGCAGTACTTC. This codes for CASSWSGETSYEQYF.

The chain combines TRBV18 with TRBJ1-1; D not resolved. The CDR3 is 16 amino acids. V lost 2 bases to trimming and J lost 0 bases, with 13 bases between them. Germline CDR1 and CDR2: KGHSH and LQKENI. The CDR3: CASSPDYLGLNTEAFF. In DNA, the CDR3 is TGTGCCAGCTCACCAGATTATCTAGGATTGAACACTGAAGCTTTCTTT.